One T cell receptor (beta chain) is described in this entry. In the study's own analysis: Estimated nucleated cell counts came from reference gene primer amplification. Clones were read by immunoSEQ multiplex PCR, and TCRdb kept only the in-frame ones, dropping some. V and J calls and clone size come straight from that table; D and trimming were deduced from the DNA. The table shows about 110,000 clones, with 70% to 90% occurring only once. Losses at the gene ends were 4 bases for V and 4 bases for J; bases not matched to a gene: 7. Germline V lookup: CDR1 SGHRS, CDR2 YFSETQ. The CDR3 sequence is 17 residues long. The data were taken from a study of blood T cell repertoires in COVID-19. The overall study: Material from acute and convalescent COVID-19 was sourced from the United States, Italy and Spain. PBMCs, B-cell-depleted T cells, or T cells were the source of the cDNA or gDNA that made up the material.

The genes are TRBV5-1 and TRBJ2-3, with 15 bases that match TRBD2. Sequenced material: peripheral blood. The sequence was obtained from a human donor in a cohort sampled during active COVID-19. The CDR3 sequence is CASSRGLAGGGSDTQYF. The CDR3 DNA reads TGCGCCAGCAGCCGGGGACTAGCGGGAGGTGGGTCAGATACGCAGTATTTT.